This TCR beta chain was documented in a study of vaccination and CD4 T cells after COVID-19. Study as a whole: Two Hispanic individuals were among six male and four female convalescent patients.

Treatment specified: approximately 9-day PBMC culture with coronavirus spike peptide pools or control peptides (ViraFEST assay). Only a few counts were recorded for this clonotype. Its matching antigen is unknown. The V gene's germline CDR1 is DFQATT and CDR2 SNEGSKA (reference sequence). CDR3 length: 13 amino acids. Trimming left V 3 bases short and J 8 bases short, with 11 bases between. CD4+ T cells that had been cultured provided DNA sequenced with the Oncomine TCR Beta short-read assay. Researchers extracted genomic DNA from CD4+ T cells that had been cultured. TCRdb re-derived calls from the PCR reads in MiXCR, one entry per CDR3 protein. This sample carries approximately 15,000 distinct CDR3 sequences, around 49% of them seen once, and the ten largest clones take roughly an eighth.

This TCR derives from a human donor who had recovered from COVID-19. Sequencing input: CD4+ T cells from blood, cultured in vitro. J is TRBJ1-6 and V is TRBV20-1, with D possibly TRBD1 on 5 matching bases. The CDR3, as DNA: TGCAGTGCTAGGGGGGTCAGCGATTCACCCCTCCACTTT. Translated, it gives CSARGVSDSPLHF.